This is a list of T cell receptor beta chains from one sample in a study of blood T cell repertoires in COVID-19. Here immunoSEQ multiplex PCR was the method, and the copy in TCRdb shows in-frame clones only, minus some. The data hold hundreds of thousands of clones, with around 86% observed a single time. Material for sequencing was peripheral blood. The source of these receptors is a woman older than 75 with COVID-19, enrolled during active disease. Each CDR3 is given with its conserved first and last residue. The D gene is left open where the match is weak. The size field is filled for only some rows; it gives once, few, many or a size class.

d_gene: -; v_gene: TRBV28; abundance: -; j_gene: TRBJ1-4; CDR3aa: CASRVGASEKLFF; CDR3nt: TGTGCCAGCAGGGTGGGCGCAAGTGAAAAACTGTTTTTT
d_gene: -; v_gene: TRBV5-8; abundance: -; j_gene: TRBJ2-5; CDR3aa: CASSLGQGGRETQYF; CDR3nt: TGTGCCAGCAGCTTGGGGCAGGGGGGACGGGAGACCCAGTACTTC
d_gene: TRBD1; v_gene: TRBV5-1; abundance: -; j_gene: TRBJ1-3; CDR3aa: CASSLVGTGNTIYF; CDR3nt: TGCGCCAGCAGCTTGGTTGGGACAGGGAACACCATATATTTT
d_gene: -; v_gene: TRBV7-8; abundance: once; j_gene: TRBJ1-1; CDR3aa: CASSFTSTEAFF; CDR3nt: TGTGCCAGCAGCTTCACTTCCACTGAAGCTTTCTTT
d_gene: -; v_gene: TRBV12-3/TRBV12-4; abundance: -; j_gene: TRBJ1-4; CDR3aa: CASSWSGNEKLFF; CDR3nt: TGTGCCAGCAGTTGGTCGGGTAATGAAAAACTGTTTTTT
d_gene: -; v_gene: TRBV28; abundance: -; j_gene: TRBJ1-2; CDR3aa: CASSAWYGYTF; CDR3nt: TGTGCCAGCAGTGCGTGGTATGGCTACACCTTC
d_gene: TRBD1; v_gene: TRBV19; abundance: -; j_gene: TRBJ2-7; CDR3aa: CASSAQGAIVHEQYF; CDR3nt: TGTGCCAGTAGTGCTCAGGGGGCGATAGTCCACGAGCAGTACTTC
d_gene: -; v_gene: TRBV30; abundance: -; j_gene: TRBJ1-1; CDR3aa: CAWQLNTEAFF; CDR3nt: TGTGCCTGGCAGTTGAACACTGAAGCTTTCTTT
d_gene: TRBD1; v_gene: TRBV7-9; abundance: -; j_gene: TRBJ1-2; CDR3aa: CASSVTGEDGYTF; CDR3nt: TGTGCCAGCAGCGTCACAGGGGAGGATGGCTACACCTTC
d_gene: -; v_gene: TRBV18; abundance: -; j_gene: TRBJ1-2; CDR3aa: CASSPTGGEGLYGYTF; CDR3nt: TGTGCCAGCTCACCAACCGGGGGAGAGGGCCTATATGGCTACACCTTC
d_gene: -; v_gene: TRBV18; abundance: -; j_gene: TRBJ1-6; CDR3aa: CASSPTGATAAPLHF; CDR3nt: TGTGCCAGCTCACCTACCGGTGCCACCGCTGCACCCCTCCACTTT
d_gene: TRBD1; v_gene: TRBV19; abundance: few; j_gene: TRBJ1-1; CDR3aa: CASSNPGQGKWEAFF; CDR3nt: TGTGCCAGTAGTAACCCGGGACAGGGGAAGTGGGAAGCTTTCTTT
d_gene: -; v_gene: TRBV11-3; abundance: -; j_gene: TRBJ1-5; CDR3aa: CASRLGDGHSNQPQHF; CDR3nt: TGTGCCAGCAGGTTAGGAGACGGACACAGCAATCAGCCCCAGCATTTT
d_gene: TRBD1; v_gene: TRBV7-2; abundance: -; j_gene: TRBJ1-4; CDR3aa: CASSPQTGGYEKLFF; CDR3nt: TGTGCCAGCAGCCCCCAGACAGGGGGCTATGAAAAACTGTTTTTT
d_gene: -; v_gene: TRBV28; abundance: -; j_gene: TRBJ1-5; CDR3aa: CASSFIGRGGYQPQHF; CDR3nt: TGTGCCAGCAGTTTTATAGGCAGGGGAGGGTATCAGCCCCAGCATTTT
d_gene: TRBD1; v_gene: TRBV6-5; abundance: -; j_gene: TRBJ2-2; CDR3aa: CASSFRTGVGELFF; CDR3nt: TGTGCCAGCAGTTTCAGGACAGGAGTCGGGGAGCTGTTTTTT
d_gene: TRBD2; v_gene: TRBV9; abundance: -; j_gene: TRBJ2-1; CDR3aa: CASSVAGGPSRNEQFF; CDR3nt: TGTGCCAGCAGCGTAGCGGGGGGGCCGAGTCGGAATGAGCAGTTCTTC
d_gene: -; v_gene: TRBV30; abundance: -; j_gene: TRBJ1-4; CDR3aa: CAWEPGVVGEKLFF; CDR3nt: TGTGCCTGGGAACCGGGAGTTGTGGGTGAAAAACTGTTTTTT
d_gene: -; v_gene: TRBV28; abundance: -; j_gene: TRBJ1-1; CDR3aa: CASSLYTRNTEAFF; CDR3nt: TGTGCCAGCAGTTTATACACTAGGAACACTGAAGCTTTCTTT
d_gene: TRBD1; v_gene: TRBV28; abundance: -; j_gene: TRBJ2-7; CDR3aa: CASKETGDGEQYF; CDR3nt: TGTGCCAGCAAAGAGACAGGGGATGGCGAGCAGTACTTC
d_gene: -; v_gene: TRBV21-1; abundance: once; j_gene: TRBJ1-2; CDR3aa: CASSPQDRGKHYGYTF; CDR3nt: TGTGCCAGCAGCCCCCAGGACAGGGGAAAACACTATGGCTACACCTTC
d_gene: TRBD2; v_gene: TRBV10-3; abundance: -; j_gene: TRBJ2-2; CDR3aa: CAISTTSGVANTGELFF; CDR3nt: TGTGCCATCAGTACGACTAGCGGGGTCGCGAACACCGGGGAGCTGTTTTTT
d_gene: TRBD1; v_gene: TRBV18; abundance: -; j_gene: TRBJ2-3; CDR3aa: CASSPPGQGRDTQYF; CDR3nt: TGTGCCAGCTCACCGCCGGGACAGGGAAGAGATACGCAGTATTTT
d_gene: -; v_gene: TRBV15; abundance: -; j_gene: TRBJ1-4; CDR3aa: CATSPRGTVNEKLFF; CDR3nt: TGTGCCACCAGCCCCCGGGGAACAGTTAATGAAAAACTGTTTTTT
d_gene: -; v_gene: TRBV9; abundance: -; j_gene: TRBJ2-1; CDR3aa: CASSVAAGRSGGEQFF; CDR3nt: TGTGCCAGCAGCGTAGCAGCAGGGAGGAGTGGGGGTGAGCAGTTCTTC
d_gene: -; v_gene: TRBV5-4; abundance: -; j_gene: TRBJ2-1; CDR3aa: CASSLGGQPNEQFF; CDR3nt: TGTGCCAGCAGCTTGGGAGGACAGCCCAATGAGCAGTTCTTC
d_gene: TRBD1; v_gene: TRBV10-3; abundance: once; j_gene: TRBJ2-7; CDR3aa: CAILGQGSEQYF; CDR3nt: TGTGCCATTCTGGGACAGGGGAGCGAGCAGTACTTC
d_gene: TRBD2; v_gene: TRBV28; abundance: -; j_gene: TRBJ2-1; CDR3aa: CASSSSGGVYNEQFF; CDR3nt: TGTGCCAGCAGTTCTAGCGGGGGGGTCTACAATGAGCAGTTCTTC